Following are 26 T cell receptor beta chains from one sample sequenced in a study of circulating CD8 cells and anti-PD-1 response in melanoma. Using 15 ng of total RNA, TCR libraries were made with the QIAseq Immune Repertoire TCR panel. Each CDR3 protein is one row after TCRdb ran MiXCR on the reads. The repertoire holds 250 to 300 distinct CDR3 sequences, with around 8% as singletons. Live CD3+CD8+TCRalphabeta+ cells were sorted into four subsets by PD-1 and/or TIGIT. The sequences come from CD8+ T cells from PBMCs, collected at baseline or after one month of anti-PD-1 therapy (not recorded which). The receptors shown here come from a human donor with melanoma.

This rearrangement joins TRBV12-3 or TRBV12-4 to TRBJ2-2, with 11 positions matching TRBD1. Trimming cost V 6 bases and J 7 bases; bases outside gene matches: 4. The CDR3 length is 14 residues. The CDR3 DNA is TGTGCCAGCAGGGGACAGGGGGGCGGCGGGGAGCTGTTTTTT. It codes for CASRGQGGGGELFF.

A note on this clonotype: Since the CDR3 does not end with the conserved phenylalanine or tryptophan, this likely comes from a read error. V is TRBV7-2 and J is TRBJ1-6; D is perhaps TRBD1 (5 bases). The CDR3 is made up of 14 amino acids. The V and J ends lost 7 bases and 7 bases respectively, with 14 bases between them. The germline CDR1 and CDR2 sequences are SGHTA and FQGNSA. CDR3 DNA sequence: TGTGCCAGCACCCAGGGAAAGACAAATTCACCCCTCCACTCC. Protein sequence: CASTQGKTNSPLHS.

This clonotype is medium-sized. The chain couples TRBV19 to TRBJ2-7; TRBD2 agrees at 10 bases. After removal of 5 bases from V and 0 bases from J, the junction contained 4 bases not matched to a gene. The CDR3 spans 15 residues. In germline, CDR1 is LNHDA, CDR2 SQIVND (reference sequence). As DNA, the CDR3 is TGTGCCAGTAGTCTACTAGCGGGGAGCTCCTACGAGCAGTACTTC. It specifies CASSLLAGSSYEQYF.

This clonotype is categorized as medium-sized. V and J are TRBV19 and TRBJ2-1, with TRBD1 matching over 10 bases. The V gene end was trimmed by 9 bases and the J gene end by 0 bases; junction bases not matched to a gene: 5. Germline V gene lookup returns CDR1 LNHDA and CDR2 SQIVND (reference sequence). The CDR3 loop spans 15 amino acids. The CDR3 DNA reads TGTGCCAGCAGCGGACAGGGGGGCTCCTACAATGAGCAGTTCTTC. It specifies CASSGQGGSYNEQFF.

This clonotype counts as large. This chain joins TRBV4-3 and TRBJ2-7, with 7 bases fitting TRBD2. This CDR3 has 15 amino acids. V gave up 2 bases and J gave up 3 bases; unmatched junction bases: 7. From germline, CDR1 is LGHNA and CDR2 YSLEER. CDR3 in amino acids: CASSQTSGAIYEQYF. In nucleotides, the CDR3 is TGCGCCAGCAGCCAAACAAGCGGGGCAATCTACGAGCAGTACTTC.

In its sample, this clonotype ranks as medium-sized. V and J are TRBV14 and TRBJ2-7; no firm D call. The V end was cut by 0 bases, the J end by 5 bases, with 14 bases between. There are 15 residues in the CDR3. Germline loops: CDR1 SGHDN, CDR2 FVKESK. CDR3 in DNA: TGTGCCAGCAGCCAAGATGTCAGTCGGTTGCACGAGCAGTACTTC. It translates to CASSQDVSRLHEQYF.

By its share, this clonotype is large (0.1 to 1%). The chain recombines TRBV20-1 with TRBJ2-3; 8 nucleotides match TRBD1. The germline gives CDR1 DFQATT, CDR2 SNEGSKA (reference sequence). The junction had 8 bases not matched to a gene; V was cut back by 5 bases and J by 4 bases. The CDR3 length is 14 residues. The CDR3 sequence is CSAADRAEADTQYF. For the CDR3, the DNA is TGCAGTGCTGCGGACAGGGCCGAAGCAGATACGCAGTATTTT.

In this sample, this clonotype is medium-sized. CDR3: CASSDGGNSPLHF. The CDR3 DNA sequence: TGTGCCAGTAGTGATGGGGGTAATTCACCCCTCCACTTT. This chain connects TRBV19 to TRBJ1-6, with a possible D match to TRBD1 (5 bases). V was trimmed by 5 bases and J by 6 bases, leaving 8 bases between them. The CDR3 has 13 amino acids. CDR1 is LNHDA and CDR2 is SQIVND in the germline V gene (reference sequence).

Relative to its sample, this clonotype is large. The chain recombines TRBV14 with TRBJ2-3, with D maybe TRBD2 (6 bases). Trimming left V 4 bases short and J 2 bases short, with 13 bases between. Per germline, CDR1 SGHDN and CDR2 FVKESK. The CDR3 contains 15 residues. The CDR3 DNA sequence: TGTGCCAGCAGCCCGGGAGTGGCGAACACAGATACGCAGTATTTT. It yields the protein CASSPGVANTDTQYF.

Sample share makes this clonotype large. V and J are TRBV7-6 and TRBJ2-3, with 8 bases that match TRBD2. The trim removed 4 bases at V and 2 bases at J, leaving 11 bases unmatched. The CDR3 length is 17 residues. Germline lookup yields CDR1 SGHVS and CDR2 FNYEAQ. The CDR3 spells CASSSSGGGNPTDTQYF. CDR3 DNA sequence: TGTGCCAGCAGCTCCAGTGGCGGGGGGAACCCCACAGATACGCAGTATTTT.

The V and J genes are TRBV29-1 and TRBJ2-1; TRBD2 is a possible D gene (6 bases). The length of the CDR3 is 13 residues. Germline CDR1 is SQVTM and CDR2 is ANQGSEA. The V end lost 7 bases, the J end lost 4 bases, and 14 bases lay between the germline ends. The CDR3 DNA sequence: TGCAGCGCCCAGGAGGGAACGTACAATGAGCAGTTCTTC. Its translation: CSAQEGTYNEQFF.

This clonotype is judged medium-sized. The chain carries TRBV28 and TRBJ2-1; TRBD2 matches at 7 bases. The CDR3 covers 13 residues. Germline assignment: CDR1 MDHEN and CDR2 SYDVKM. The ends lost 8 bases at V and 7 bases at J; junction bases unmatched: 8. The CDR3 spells CASAPGLPNEQFF. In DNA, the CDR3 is TGTGCCAGCGCACCGGGACTACCTAATGAGCAGTTCTTC.

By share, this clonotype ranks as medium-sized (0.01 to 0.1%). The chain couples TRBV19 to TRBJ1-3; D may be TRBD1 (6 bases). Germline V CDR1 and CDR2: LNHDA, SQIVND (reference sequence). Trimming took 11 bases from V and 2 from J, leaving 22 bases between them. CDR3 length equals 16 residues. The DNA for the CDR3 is TGTGCCCACCGGGGAGCAGGGGAAACGACTGGAAACACCATATATTTT. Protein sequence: CAHRGAGETTGNTIYF.

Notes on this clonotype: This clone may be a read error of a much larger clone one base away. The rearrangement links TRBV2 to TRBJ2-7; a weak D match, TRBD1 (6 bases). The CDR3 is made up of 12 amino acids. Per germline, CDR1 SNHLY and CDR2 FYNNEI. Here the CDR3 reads CTNKQGLREQYF. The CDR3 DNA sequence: TGTACCAACAAACAGGGTCTACGGGAGCAGTACTTC.

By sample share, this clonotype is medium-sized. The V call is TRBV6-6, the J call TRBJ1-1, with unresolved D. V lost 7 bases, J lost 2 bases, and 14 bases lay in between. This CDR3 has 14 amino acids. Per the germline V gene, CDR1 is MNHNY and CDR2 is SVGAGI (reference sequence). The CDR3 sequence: CASTRRSLNTEAFF. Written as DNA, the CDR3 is TGTGCCAGCACTCGCAGGTCCTTAAACACTGAAGCTTTCTTT.

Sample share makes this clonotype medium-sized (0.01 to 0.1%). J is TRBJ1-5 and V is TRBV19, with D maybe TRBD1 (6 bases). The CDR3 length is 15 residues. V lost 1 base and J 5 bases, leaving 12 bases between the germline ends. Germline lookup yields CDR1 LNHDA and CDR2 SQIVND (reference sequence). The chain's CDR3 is CASSIGQDYYQPQHF. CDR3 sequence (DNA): TGTGCCAGTAGTATAGGACAGGATTACTATCAGCCCCAGCATTTT.

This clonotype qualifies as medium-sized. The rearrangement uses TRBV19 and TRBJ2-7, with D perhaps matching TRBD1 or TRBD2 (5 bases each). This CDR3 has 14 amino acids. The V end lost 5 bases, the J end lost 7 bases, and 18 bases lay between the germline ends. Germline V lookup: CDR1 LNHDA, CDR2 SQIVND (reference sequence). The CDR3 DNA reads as TGTGCCAGTAGTGGGGGACCGCACTTCGGGGAGCAGTACTTC. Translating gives CASSGGPHFGEQYF.

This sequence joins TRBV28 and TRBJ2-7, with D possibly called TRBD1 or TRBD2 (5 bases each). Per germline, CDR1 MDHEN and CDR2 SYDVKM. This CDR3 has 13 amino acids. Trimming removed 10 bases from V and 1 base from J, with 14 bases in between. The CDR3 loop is CAIGRGLSYEQYF. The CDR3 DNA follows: TGTGCCATCGGTCGGGGCCTTTCCTACGAGCAGTACTTC. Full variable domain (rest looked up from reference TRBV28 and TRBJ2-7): DVKVTQSSRYLVKRTGEKVFLECVQDMDHENMFWYRQDPGLGLRLIYFSYDVKMKEKGDIPEGYSVSREKKERFSLILESASTNQTSMYLCAIGRGLSYEQYFGPGTRLTVT.

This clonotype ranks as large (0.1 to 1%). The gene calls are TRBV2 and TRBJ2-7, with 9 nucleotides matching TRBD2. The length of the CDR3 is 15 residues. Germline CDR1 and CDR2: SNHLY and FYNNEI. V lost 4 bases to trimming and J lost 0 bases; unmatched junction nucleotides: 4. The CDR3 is CASSAVAGASYEQYF. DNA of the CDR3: TGTGCCAGCAGTGCGGTAGCGGGGGCCTCCTACGAGCAGTACTTC. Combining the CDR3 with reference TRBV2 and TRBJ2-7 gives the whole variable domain EPEVTQTPSHQVTQMGQEVILRCVPISNHLYFYWYRQILGQKVEFLVSFYNNEISEKSEIFDDQFSVERPDGSNFTLKIRSTKLEDSAMYFCASSAVAGASYEQYFGPGTRLTVT.

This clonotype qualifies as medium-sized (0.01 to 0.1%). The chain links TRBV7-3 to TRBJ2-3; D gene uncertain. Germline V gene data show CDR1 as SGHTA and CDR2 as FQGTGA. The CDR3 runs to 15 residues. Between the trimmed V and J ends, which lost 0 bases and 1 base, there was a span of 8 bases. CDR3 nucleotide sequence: TGTGCCAGCAGCTTAACACCTACCGGCACAGATACGCAGTATTTT. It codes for CASSLTPTGTDTQYF.

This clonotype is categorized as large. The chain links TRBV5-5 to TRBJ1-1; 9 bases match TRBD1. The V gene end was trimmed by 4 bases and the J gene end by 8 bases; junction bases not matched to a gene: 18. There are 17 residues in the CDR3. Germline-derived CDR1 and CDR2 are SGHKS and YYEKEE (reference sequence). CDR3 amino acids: CASSHGTGTGKSTEAFF. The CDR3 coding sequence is TGTGCCAGCAGCCACGGAACCGGGACAGGGAAGTCGACGGAAGCTTTCTTT.

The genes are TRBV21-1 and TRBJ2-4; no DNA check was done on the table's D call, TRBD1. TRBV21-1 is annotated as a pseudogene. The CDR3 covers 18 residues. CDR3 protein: CASSKVGSWRGSKNIQYF. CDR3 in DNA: TGTGCCAGCAGCAAAGTGGGTAGCTGGCGGGGGTCCAAAAACATCCAGTACTTC.

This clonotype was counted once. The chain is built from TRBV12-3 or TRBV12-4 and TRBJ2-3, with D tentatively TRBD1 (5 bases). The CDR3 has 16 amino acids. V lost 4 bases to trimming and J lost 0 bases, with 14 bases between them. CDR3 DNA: TGTGCCAGCAGTTCCTTGGGGCGGACCAGCACAGATACGCAGTATTTT. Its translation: CASSSLGRTSTDTQYF.

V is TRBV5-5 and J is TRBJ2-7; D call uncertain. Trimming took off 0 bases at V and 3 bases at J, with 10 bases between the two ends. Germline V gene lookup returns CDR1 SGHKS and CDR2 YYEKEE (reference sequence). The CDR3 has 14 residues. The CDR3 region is CASSLVYSDYEQYF. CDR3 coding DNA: TGTGCCAGCAGCTTGGTTTACAGCGACTACGAGCAGTACTTC.

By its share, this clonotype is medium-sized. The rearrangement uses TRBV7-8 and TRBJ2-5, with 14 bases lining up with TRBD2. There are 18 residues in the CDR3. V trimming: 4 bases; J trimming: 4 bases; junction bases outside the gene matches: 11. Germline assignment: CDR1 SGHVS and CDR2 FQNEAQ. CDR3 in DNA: TGTGCCAGCAGCTGGGGACTAGCGGGGGACCCTCCCGTAGAGACCCAGTACTTC. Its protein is CASSWGLAGDPPVETQYF.

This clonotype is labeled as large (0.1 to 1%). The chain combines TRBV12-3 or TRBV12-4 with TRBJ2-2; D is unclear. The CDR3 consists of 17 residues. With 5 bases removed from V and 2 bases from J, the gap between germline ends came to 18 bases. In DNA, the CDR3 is TGTGCCAGCAGTACATTCCGGGCCATACAAAACACCGGGGAGCTGTTTTTT. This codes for CASSTFRAIQNTGELFF.